This T cell receptor (beta chain) was found in a study of CD8 T cells in Susac syndrome. Reverse transcription of roughly 0.45 to 1 ug RNA used random hexamers. An immunoSEQ multiplex PCR generated amplified TCR beta CDR3 products spanning 54 Vbeta and 13 Jbeta. Using its own MiXCR run on the immunoSEQ multiplex PCR reads, TCRdb lists one record per CDR3 protein. Here the sample spans about 250,000 distinct CDR3 sequences, 90% to 95% being singletons. Per the germline V gene, CDR1 is ENHRY and CDR2 is SYGVKD. V was shortened by 8 bases and J by 3 bases, with 15 bases between the two germline ends. The CDR3 has 14 residues. Stable or active relapsing-remitting multiple sclerosis, untreated and meeting revised McDonald criteria, defined the controls.

Sequenced material: CD4+ T cells from PBMCs. This TCR was recovered from a human donor with multiple sclerosis. The chain employs TRBV10-3 and TRBJ2-3, with unresolved D. The CDR3 bases are TGTGCCATCGCAGGCCCAGGCAGGACAGATACGCAGTATTTT. Its protein product is CAIAGPGRTDTQYF.